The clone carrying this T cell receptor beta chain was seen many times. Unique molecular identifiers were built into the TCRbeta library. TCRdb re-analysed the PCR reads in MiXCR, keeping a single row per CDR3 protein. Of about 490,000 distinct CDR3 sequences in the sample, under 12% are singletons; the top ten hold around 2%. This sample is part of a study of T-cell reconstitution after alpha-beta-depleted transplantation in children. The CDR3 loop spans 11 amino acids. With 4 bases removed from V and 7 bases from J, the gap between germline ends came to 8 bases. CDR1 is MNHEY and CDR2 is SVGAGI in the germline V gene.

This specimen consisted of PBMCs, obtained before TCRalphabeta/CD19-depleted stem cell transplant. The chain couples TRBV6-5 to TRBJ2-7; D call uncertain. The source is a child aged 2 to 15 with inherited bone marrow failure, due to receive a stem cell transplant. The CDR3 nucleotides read TGTGCCAGCAGTTCAAGCTTGGAGCAGTACTTC. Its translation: CASSSSLEQYF.